These 26 T cell receptor beta chains originate from one sample sequenced in a study of T cells in Graves' hyperthyroidism and ophthalmopathy. Template material for amplifying TCR beta CDR3 regions consisted of RNA transcripts. TCR CDR3 regions were first amplified by RT-PCR with HTBI primers. TCRdb reanalysed the multiplex PCR reads using MiXCR and keeps one entry per CDR3 protein. Of around 280,000 distinct CDR3 sequences detected, more than 10% appear once; the ten largest clones hold approximately 8.6%. Sequenced: blood. All receptors derive from a woman aged 30 to 39 with Graves' hyperthyroidism that later progressed to Graves' ophthalmopathy.

This clonotype was counted at least ten times. The CDR3 here is CASSQGTLYNEQFF. The DNA of the CDR3 is TGCGCCAGCAGCCAGGGGACGTTGTACAATGAGCAGTTCTTC. The rearrangement uses TRBV4-3 and TRBJ2-1; possibly TRBD1 or TRBD2 for D (5 bases each). The V and J ends lost 3 bases and 4 bases respectively, with 10 bases between them. The germline V gene has CDR1 LGHNA and CDR2 YSLEER. There are 14 residues in the CDR3.

This clonotype appeared many times. The chain combines TRBV27 with TRBJ2-7; D ambiguous. The CDR3 is 14 residues long. Germline values: CDR1 MNHEY, CDR2 SMNVEV (reference sequence). Trimming cost V 8 bases and J 0 bases, with 14 bases left between them. The CDR3 nucleotides read TGTGCCAGCGAACCCTACCCTAACTCCTACGAGCAGTACTTC. This gives the protein CASEPYPNSYEQYF.

The table lists this clonotype with a few counts. The chain is built from TRBV6-2 or TRBV6-3 and TRBJ1-5; perhaps TRBD1 as D (6 bases). The CDR3 covers 14 residues. The V and J ends lost 10 bases and 4 bases respectively, with 17 bases between them. Germline V gives CDR1 MNHEY, CDR2 SVGEGT. DNA of the CDR3: TGTGCCACCGGTCGGGACACAATGAATCAGCCCCAGCATTTT. This gives the protein CATGRDTMNQPQHF.

The chain joins TRBV11-1 to TRBJ2-5; 10 nucleotides match TRBD1. The germline CDR1 and CDR2 sequences are SGHAT and FQDESV (reference sequence). J gave up 6 bases and V 6 bases, and 7 bases lay outside the gene matches. This CDR3 region has 14 residues. The CDR3 coding sequence is TGTGCCAGCAGATCCGGACAGGGGGTGAAGACCCAGTACTTC. This translates into CASRSGQGVKTQYF.

This clonotype was picked up many times. The chain couples TRBV28 to TRBJ2-1; D gene unclear. Germline V gene data show CDR1 as MDHEN and CDR2 as SYDVKM. Trimming stripped 1 base from V and 3 bases from J, with 4 bases between. The CDR3 covers 13 residues. The CDR3 is CASSLYRYNEQFF. The CDR3 nucleotides are TGTGCCAGCAGTTTATATCGCTACAATGAGCAGTTCTTC.

This clonotype was counted between two and nine times. V and J are TRBV7-3 and TRBJ2-1; the D gene could be TRBD1 or TRBD2 (6 bases each). This CDR3 comprises 15 residues. The germline gives CDR1 SGHTA, CDR2 FQGTGA. Trimming took 2 bases from V and 4 from J, leaving 12 bases between them. DNA for the CDR3: TGTGCCAGCAGCTTAGGGGGGCCTTCTTACAATGAGCAGTTCTTC. This translates into CASSLGGPSYNEQFF. Together with reference TRBV7-3 and TRBJ2-1, the CDR3 gives the full variable domain: GAGVSQTPSNKVTEKGKYVELRCDPISGHTALYWYRQSLGQGPEFLIYFQGTGAADDSGLPNDRFFAVRPEGSVSTLKIQRTERGDSAVYLCASSLGGPSYNEQFFGPGTRLTVL.

This clonotype was counted between two and nine times. This rearrangement joins TRBV24-1 to TRBJ2-1; 14 bases agree with TRBD2. Germline V gene lookup returns CDR1 KGHDR and CDR2 SFDVKD. V shed 4 bases, J shed 7 bases, and the junction held 5 bases outside the gene matches. The CDR3 is made up of 16 amino acids. The CDR3 DNA reads TGTGCCACCAGTGAGTCCGGGACTAGCGGGAGTAATGAGCAGTTCTTC. It codes for CATSESGTSGSNEQFF.

This clonotype has more than one count but fewer than ten. The chain combines TRBV25-1 with TRBJ1-6; D not resolved. Looked up from germline, CDR1 is MGHDK and CDR2 is SYGVNS. Trimming took off 0 bases at V and 8 bases at J, with 14 bases between the two ends. The CDR3 loop spans 16 amino acids. The CDR3: CASSEYRAHRDSPLHF. CDR3 nucleotide sequence: TGTGCCAGCAGTGAATATAGGGCCCACAGAGATTCACCCCTCCACTTT.

The chain has TRBV19 and TRBJ2-3; a possible D gene is TRBD2 (6 bases). Looked up from germline, CDR1 is LNHDA and CDR2 is SQIVND (reference sequence). The CDR3 has 15 amino acids. Trimming left V 3 bases short and J 5 bases short, with 15 bases between. CDR3 nucleotide sequence: TGTGCCAGTAGTATGGCTTTGGGGGGTCTAGATACGCAGTATTTT. It codes for CASSMALGGLDTQYF.

This clonotype was observed many times. The genes are TRBV6-5 and TRBJ2-7; 8 nucleotides align to TRBD2. This CDR3 has 16 amino acids. V dropped 0 bases and J dropped 4; count of bases not matched to a gene: 8. From germline, CDR1 is MNHEY and CDR2 SVGAGI. The CDR3 is CASSYSRGLGEYEQYF. For the CDR3, the DNA is TGTGCCAGCAGTTACTCGAGGGGACTAGGGGAGTACGAGCAGTACTTC.

This clonotype has ten or more counts. The chain uses TRBV14 and TRBJ2-3, with a possible D match to TRBD2 (6 bases). The CDR3 is 17 residues long. Germline V lookup: CDR1 SGHDN, CDR2 FVKESK. Trimming shortened V by 4 bases and J by 0 bases, and 17 bases separated the two germline ends. The CDR3 spells CASSLKKGGVSTDTQYF. The CDR3 bases are TGTGCCAGCAGCCTTAAGAAGGGAGGAGTAAGCACAGATACGCAGTATTTT.

This clonotype occurred many times. The rearrangement uses TRBV6-1 and TRBJ2-5, with 9 bases matching TRBD1. V lost 3 bases and J lost 5; bases outside the gene matches: 10. Germline CDR1 is MNHNS and CDR2 is SASEGT. The CDR3 has 16 residues. CDR3 loop: CASSDPGTGSRETQYF. The CDR3 coding sequence is TGTGCCAGCAGTGACCCCGGGACAGGGAGTAGGGAGACCCAGTACTTC.

The genes are TRBV7-3 and TRBJ2-1; 11 bases map to TRBD2. Germline lookup yields CDR1 SGHTA and CDR2 FQGTGA. The length of the CDR3 is 15 residues. After removal of 5 bases from V and 8 bases from J, the junction contained 8 bases not matched to a gene. This CDR3 reads CASSILAGGIYEQFF. The CDR3 DNA sequence: TGTGCCAGCAGCATCCTAGCGGGAGGTATCTATGAGCAGTTCTTC.

This clonotype was observed at least ten times. The chain couples TRBV3-1 to TRBJ2-7; D is possibly TRBD2 (5 bases). CDR3 length: 14 residues. Germline V CDR1 and CDR2: LGHDT, YNNKEL (reference sequence). The V end was cut by 1 base, the J end by 4 bases, with 11 bases between. The CDR3: CASSQVSGGYEQYF. The CDR3 DNA reads TGTGCCAGCAGCCAAGTCAGCGGCGGGTACGAGCAGTACTTC.

This clonotype has a count of ten or more. The rearrangement links TRBV20-1 to TRBJ1-3; D is ambiguous. The ends were cut back, 2 bases at V and 0 bases at J, with 8 bases in the middle. Germline V lookup: CDR1 DFQATT, CDR2 SNEGSKA (reference sequence). The CDR3 length is 14 residues. The CDR3 loop reads CSARRGSSGNTIYF. The CDR3 DNA sequence: TGCAGTGCTAGACGGGGAAGCTCTGGAAACACCATATATTTT.

This clonotype was seen at least ten times. The chain combines TRBV20-1 with TRBJ1-6, with TRBD1 matching 9 bases. The germline V gene encodes CDR1 DFQATT and CDR2 SNEGSKA (reference sequence). Trimming removed 3 bases from V and 7 bases from J; junction bases left unmatched: 10. The CDR3 is 16 residues long. This CDR3 reads CSARTTGGLENSPLHF. The CDR3 DNA reads TGCAGTGCTAGGACGACAGGGGGGCTGGAGAATTCACCCCTCCACTTT.

This clonotype occurred many times. J is TRBJ2-7 and V is TRBV6-1; 13 nucleotides line up with TRBD2. Germline loops: CDR1 MNHNS, CDR2 SASEGT. Trimming removed 7 bases from V and 6 bases from J; junction bases left unmatched: 9. The CDR3 sequence is 15 residues long. The CDR3 DNA reads TGTGCCAGCACCCCCTTCGGACTAGCGGGAGCCGAGCAGTACTTC. This encodes CASTPFGLAGAEQYF.

This clonotype was picked up many times. V is TRBV20-1 and J is TRBJ2-1; TRBD2 matches at 10 bases. This CDR3 comprises 14 residues. Germline V gene data show CDR1 as DFQATT and CDR2 as SNEGSKA (reference sequence). The trim removed 7 bases at V and 9 bases at J, leaving 12 bases unmatched. The CDR3 is CSGTSGERGAEQFF. Written as DNA, the CDR3 is TGCAGTGGGACTAGCGGAGAAAGGGGGGCTGAGCAGTTCTTC.

This clonotype was recorded many times. The rearrangement joins TRBV18 to TRBJ2-7; no clear D gene. The germline V gene encodes CDR1 KGHSH and CDR2 LQKENI. The germline V and J ends were trimmed by 2 bases and 2 bases, with 10 bases remaining between them. The CDR3 sequence is 14 residues long. This CDR3 reads CASSPTLPPYEQYF. CDR3 in DNA: TGTGCCAGCTCACCAACACTTCCTCCCTACGAGCAGTACTTC.

The rearrangement links TRBV7-6 to TRBJ2-7, with 8 bases matching TRBD2. This CDR3 has 14 amino acids. The V gene's germline CDR1 is SGHVS and CDR2 FNYEAQ. The junction had 7 bases not matched to a gene; V was cut back by 5 bases and J by 4 bases. The DNA for the CDR3 is TGTGCCAGCAGCCATACCACTAGCGGTTACGAGCAGTACTTC. The encoded protein is CASSHTTSGYEQYF.

This clonotype was detected many times. The CDR3 is CASSFIAGGANEQFF. CDR3 DNA: TGTGCCAGCAGTTTTATAGCGGGGGGTGCCAATGAGCAGTTCTTC. The rearrangement links TRBV12-3 or TRBV12-4 to TRBJ2-1; 10 positions agree with TRBD2. This CDR3 region has 15 residues. V was pared by 3 bases and J by 6 bases, with 5 bases of the junction left unmatched.

This clonotype has ten or more counts. The V gene is TRBV28, the J gene TRBJ2-7, with 13 nucleotides matching TRBD2. V shed 5 bases, J shed 5 bases, and the junction held 6 bases outside the gene matches. Looked up from germline, CDR1 is MDHEN and CDR2 is SYDVKM. This CDR3 contains 15 residues. Here the CDR3 DNA reads TGTGCCAGCAGTCCAGGGACTAGCGGGAATAACGAGCAGTACTTC. Its protein product is CASSPGTSGNNEQYF.

This chain connects TRBV24-1 to TRBJ2-3; D call uncertain. The CDR3 extends over 13 amino acids. V gave up 2 bases and J gave up 7 bases, with 9 bases separating them. The germline V gene encodes CDR1 KGHDR and CDR2 SFDVKD. CDR3 region: CATSDSARYTQYF. The CDR3 bases are TGTGCCACCAGTGATTCCGCACGATATACGCAGTATTTT.

This clonotype showed up many times. J is TRBJ2-5 and V is TRBV5-1, with D perhaps TRBD1 (5 bases). Germline V lookup: CDR1 SGHRS, CDR2 YFSETQ. V lost 2 bases to trimming and J lost 5 bases, with 13 bases between them. CDR3 length: 14 residues. CDR3: CASSLPGLAETQYF. Written as DNA, the CDR3 is TGCGCCAGCAGCTTACCAGGGTTGGCTGAGACCCAGTACTTC.

This clonotype was detected ten times or more. This chain uses TRBV7-2 with TRBJ1-2, with D tentatively TRBD1 (6 bases). Trimming removed 6 bases from V and 4 bases from J, with 12 bases in between. Germline CDR1 is SGHTA and CDR2 is FQGNSA. The CDR3 sequence is 13 residues long. The CDR3 bases are TGTGCCAGCAGACGCACAGGGATCTATGGCTACACCTTC. It yields the protein CASRRTGIYGYTF. The full variable domain, rest sourced from reference TRBV7-2 and TRBJ1-2, is GAGVSQSPSNKVTEKGKDVELRCDPISGHTALYWYRQSLGQGLEFLIYFQGNSAPDKSGLPSDRFSAERTGGSVSTLTIQRTQQEDSAVYLCASRRTGIYGYTFGSGTRLTVV.

This clonotype was seen at least ten times. The chain carries TRBV28 and TRBJ2-7, with 12 bases lining up with TRBD2. This CDR3 contains 14 residues. V was pared by 3 bases and J by 7 bases, with 4 bases of the junction left unmatched. Germline V gene data show CDR1 as MDHEN and CDR2 as SYDVKM. The CDR3 DNA follows: TGTGCCAGCAGTTTGGCTAGCGGGAGGGGAGAGCAGTACTTC. This translates into CASSLASGRGEQYF. Supplemented by reference TRBV28 and TRBJ2-7, the full variable domain reads DVKVTQSSRYLVKRTGEKVFLECVQDMDHENMFWYRQDPGLGLRLIYFSYDVKMKEKGDIPEGYSVSREKKERFSLILESASTNQTSMYLCASSLASGRGEQYFGPGTRLTVT.